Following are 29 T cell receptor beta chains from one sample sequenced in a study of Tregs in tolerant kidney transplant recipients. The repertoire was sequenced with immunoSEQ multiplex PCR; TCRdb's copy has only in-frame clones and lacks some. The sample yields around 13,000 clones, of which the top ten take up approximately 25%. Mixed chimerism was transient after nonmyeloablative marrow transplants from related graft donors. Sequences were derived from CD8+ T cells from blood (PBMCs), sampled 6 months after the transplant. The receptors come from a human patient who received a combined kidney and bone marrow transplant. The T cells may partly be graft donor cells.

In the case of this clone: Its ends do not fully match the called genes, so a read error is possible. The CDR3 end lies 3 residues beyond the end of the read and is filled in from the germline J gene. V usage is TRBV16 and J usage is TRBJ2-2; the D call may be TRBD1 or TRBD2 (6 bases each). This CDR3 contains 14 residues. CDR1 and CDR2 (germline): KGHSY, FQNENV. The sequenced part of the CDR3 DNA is TGTGCCAGCAACCAACAGGGAGGAACCGGGGAG. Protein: CASNQQGGTGE. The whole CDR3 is CASNQQGGTGELFF.

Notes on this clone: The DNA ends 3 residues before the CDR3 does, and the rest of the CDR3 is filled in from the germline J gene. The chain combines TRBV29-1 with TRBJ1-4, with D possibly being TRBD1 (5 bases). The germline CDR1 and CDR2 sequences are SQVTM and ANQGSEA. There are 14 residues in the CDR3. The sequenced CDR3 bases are TGCCCCTCCCGGGTTTACTCTGGGGCCAACGTA. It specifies CPSRVYSGANV. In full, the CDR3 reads CPSRVYSGANVLFF.

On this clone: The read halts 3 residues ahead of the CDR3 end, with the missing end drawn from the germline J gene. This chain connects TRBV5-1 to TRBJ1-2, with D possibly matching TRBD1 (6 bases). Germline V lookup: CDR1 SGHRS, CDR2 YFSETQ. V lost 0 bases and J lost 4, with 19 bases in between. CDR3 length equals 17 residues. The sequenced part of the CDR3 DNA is TGCGCCAGCAGCTTGGCGGGACGGCGGACAGACCCCTATGGC. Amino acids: CASSLAGRRTDPYG. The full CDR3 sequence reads CASSLAGRRTDPYGYTF.

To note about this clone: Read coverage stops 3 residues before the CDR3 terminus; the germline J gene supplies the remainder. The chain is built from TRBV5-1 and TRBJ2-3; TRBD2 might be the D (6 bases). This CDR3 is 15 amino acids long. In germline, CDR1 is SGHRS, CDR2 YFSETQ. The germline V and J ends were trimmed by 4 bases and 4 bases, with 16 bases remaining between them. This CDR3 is CASSAVGGSADTQYF. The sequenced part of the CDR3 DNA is TGCGCCAGCAGCGCCGTCGGGGGAAGCGCAGATACG.

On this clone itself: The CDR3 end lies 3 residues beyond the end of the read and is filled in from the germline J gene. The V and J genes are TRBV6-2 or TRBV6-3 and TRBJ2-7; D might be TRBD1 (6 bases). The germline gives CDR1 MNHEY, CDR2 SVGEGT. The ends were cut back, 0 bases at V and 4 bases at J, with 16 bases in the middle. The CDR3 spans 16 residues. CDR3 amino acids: CASSYSSAGVLYEQYF. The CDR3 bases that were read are TGTGCCAGCAGTTACTCGTCGGCAGGGGTTTTATACGAG.

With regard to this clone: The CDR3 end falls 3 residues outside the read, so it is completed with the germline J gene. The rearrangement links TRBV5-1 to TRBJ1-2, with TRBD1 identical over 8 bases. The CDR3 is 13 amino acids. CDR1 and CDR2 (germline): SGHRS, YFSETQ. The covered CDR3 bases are TGCGCCAGCAGCGTCCAGGGGGCGGGCGGC. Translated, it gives CASSVQGAGG. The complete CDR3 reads CASSVQGAGGYTF.

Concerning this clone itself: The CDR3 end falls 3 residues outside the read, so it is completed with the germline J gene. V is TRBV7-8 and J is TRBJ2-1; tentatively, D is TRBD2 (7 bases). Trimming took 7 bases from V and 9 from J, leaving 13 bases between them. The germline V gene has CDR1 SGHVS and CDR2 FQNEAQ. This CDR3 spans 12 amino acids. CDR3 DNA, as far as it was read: TGTGCCAGCAACCTGGGGGGGCTTGAG. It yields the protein CASNLGGLE. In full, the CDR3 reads CASNLGGLEQFF.

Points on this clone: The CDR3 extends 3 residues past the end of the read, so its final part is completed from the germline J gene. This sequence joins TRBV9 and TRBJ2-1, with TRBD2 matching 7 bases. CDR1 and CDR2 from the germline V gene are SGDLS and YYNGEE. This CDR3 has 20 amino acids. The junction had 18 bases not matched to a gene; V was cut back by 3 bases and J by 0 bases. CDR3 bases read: TGTGCCAGCAGCGCCAGTCCCGGACTAGTTTGGGGCCGCTCCTACAATGAG. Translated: CASSASPGLVWGRSYNE. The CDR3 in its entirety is CASSASPGLVWGRSYNEQFF. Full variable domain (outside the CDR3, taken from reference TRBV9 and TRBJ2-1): DSGVTQTPKHLITATGQRVTLRCSPRSGDLSVYWYQQSLDQGLQFLIQYYNGEERAKGNILERFSAQQFPDLHSELNLSSLELGDSALYFCASSASPGLVWGRSYNEQFFGPGTRLTVL.

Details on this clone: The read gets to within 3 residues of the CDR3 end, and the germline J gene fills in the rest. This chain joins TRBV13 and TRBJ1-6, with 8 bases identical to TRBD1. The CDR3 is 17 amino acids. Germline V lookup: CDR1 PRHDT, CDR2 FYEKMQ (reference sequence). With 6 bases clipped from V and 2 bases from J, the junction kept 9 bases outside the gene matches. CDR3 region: CASSHRTGPAYNSPLHF. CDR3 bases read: TGTGCCAGCAGTCATCGGACAGGGCCAGCCTATAATTCACCC.

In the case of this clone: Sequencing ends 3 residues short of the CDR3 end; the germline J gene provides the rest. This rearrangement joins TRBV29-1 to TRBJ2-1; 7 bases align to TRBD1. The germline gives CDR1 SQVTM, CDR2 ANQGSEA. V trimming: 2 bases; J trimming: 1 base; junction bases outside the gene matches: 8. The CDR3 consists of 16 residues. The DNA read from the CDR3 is TGCAGCGTTGAAAATTCTTGGGACAGTTCCTACAATGAG. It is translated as CSVENSWDSSYNE. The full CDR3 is CSVENSWDSSYNEQFF.

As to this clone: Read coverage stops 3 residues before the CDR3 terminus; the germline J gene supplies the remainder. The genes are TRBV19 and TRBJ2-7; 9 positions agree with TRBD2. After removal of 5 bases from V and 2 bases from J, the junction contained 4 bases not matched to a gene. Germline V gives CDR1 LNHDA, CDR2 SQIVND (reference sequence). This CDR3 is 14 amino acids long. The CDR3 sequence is CASSASGIAYEQYF. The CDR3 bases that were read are TGTGCCAGTAGTGCTAGCGGGATCGCCTACGAG. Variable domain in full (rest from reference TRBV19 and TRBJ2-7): DGGITQSPKYLFRKEGQNVTLSCEQNLNHDAMYWYRQDPGQGLRLIYYSQIVNDFQKGDIAEGYSVSREKKESFPLTVTSAQKNPTAFYLCASSASGIAYEQYFGPGTRLTVT.

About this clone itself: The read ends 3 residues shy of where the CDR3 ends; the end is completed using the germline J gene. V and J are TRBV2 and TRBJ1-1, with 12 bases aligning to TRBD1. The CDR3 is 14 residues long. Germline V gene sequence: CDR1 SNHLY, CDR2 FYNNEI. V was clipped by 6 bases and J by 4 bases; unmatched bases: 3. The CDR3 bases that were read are TGTGCCAGCAGGGGGACAGGGGGCCCCACTGAA. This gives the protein CASRGTGGPTE. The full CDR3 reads CASRGTGGPTEAFF.

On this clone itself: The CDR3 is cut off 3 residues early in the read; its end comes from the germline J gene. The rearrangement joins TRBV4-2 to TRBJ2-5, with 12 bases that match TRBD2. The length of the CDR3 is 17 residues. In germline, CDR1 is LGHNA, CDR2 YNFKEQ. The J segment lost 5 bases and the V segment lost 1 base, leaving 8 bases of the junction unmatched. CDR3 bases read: TGTGCCAGCAGCCAAGGACTAGCGGGGGAACTTGGGGAGACC. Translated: CASSQGLAGELGET. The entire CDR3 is CASSQGLAGELGETQYF.

The CDR3 sequence is CASSHGLHGSTDTQYF. The DNA read from the CDR3 is TGCGCCAGCAGCCATGGACTTCACGGGAGCACAGATACG. The chain joins TRBV4-1 to TRBJ2-3, with D maybe TRBD2 (5 bases). The DNA ends 3 residues before the CDR3 does, and the rest of the CDR3 is filled in from the germline J gene. The V end lost 3 bases, the J end lost 0 bases, and 13 bases lay between the germline ends. Germline lookup yields CDR1 MGHRA and CDR2 YSYEKL. The CDR3 covers 16 residues.

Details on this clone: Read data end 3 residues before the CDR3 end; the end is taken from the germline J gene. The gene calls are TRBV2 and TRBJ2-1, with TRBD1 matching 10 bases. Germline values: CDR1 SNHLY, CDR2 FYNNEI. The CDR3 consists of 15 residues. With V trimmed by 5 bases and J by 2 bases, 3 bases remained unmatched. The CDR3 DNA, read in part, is TGTGCCAGCAGTTTAGGGACAGGGGCCTACAATGAG. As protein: CASSLGTGAYNE. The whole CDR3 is CASSLGTGAYNEQFF. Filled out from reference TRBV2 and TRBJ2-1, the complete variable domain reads EPEVTQTPSHQVTQMGQEVILRCVPISNHLYFYWYRQILGQKVEFLVSFYNNEISEKSEIFDDQFSVERPDGSNFTLKIRSTKLEDSAMYFCASSLGTGAYNEQFFGPGTRLTVL.

The CDR3: CASSFGTGKYEQYF. Incomplete CDR3 DNA: TGTGCCAGTAGTTTTGGGACAGGGAAATACGAG. This sequence joins TRBV19 and TRBJ2-7; 9 bases are shared with TRBD1. Read sequence stops 3 residues before the CDR3 end, and the germline J gene provides the missing end. The V and J ends lost 5 bases and 4 bases, in that order; junction bases with no gene match: 6. Germline CDR1 LNHDA, CDR2 SQIVND (reference sequence). The CDR3 spans 14 residues. The full variable domain, rest sourced from reference TRBV19 and TRBJ2-7, is DGGITQSPKYLFRKEGQNVTLSCEQNLNHDAMYWYRQDPGQGLRLIYYSQIVNDFQKGDIAEGYSVSREKKESFPLTVTSAQKNPTAFYLCASSFGTGKYEQYFGPGTRLTVT.

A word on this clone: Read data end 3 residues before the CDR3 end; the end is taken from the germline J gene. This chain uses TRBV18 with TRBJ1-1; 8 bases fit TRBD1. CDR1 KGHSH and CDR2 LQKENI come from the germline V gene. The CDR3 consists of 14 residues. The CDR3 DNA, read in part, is TGTGCCAGCTCACCAGACAGGGGTGCGAAGACA. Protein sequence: CASSPDRGAKT. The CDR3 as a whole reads CASSPDRGAKTAFF. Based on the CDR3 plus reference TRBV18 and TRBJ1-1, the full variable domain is NAGVMQNPRHLVRRRGQEARLRCSPMKGHSHVYWYRQLPEEGLKFMVYLQKENIIDESGMPKERFSAEFPKEGPSILRIQQVVRGDSAAYFCASSPDRGAKTAFFGQGTRLTVV.

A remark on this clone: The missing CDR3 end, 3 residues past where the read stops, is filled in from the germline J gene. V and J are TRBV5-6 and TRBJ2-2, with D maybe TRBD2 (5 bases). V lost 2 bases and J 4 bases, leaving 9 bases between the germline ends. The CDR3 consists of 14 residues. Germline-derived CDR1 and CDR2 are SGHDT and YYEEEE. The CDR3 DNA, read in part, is TGTGCCAGCAGCTTCGGGGAAGGCACCGGGGAG. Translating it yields CASSFGEGTGE. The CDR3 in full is CASSFGEGTGELFF.

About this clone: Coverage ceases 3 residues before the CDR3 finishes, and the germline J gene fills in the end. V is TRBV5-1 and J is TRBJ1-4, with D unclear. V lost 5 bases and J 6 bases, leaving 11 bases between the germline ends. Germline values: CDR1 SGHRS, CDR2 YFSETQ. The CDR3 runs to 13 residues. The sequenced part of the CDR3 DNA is TGCGCCAGCAGGCGGTCCTCGGATGAAAAA. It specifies CASRRSSDEK. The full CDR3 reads CASRRSSDEKLFF. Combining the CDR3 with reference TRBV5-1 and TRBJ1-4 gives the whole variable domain KAGVTQTPRYLIKTRGQQVTLSCSPISGHRSVSWYQQTPGQGLQFLFEYFSETQRNKGNFPGRFSGRQFSNSRSEMNVSTLELGDSALYLCASRRSSDEKLFFGSGTQLSVL.

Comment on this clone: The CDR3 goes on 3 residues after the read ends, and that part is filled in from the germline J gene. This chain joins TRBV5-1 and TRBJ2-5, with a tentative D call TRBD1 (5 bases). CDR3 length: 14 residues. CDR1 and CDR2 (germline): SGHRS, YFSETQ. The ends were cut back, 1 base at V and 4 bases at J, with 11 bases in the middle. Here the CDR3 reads CASSLFQGSETQYF. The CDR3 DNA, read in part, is TGCGCCAGCAGCTTGTTTCAGGGATCAGAGACC.

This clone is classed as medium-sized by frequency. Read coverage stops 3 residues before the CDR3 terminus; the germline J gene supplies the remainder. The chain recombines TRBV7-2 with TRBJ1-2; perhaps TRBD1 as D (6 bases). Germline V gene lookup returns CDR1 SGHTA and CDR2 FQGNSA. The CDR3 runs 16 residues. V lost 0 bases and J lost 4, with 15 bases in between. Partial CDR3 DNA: TGTGCCAGCAGCTTAGCCCTTACAGGGTGGGCCTATGGC. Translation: CASSLALTGWAYG. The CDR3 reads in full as CASSLALTGWAYGYTF.

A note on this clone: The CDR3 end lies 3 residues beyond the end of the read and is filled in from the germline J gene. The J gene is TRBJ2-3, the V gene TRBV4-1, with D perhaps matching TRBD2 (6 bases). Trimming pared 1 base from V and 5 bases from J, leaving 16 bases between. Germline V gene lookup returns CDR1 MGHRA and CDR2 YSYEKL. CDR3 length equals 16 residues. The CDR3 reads CASSQGRVPRRDTQYF. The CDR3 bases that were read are TGCGCCAGCAGCCAAGGGAGGGTCCCACGGCGAGATACG.

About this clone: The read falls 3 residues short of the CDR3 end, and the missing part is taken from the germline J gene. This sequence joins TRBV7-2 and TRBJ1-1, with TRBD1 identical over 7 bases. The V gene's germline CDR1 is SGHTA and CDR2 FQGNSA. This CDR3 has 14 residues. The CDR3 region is CASSLPLTGMMAFF. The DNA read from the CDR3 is TGTGCCAGCAGCTTACCCCTGACAGGGATGATG.

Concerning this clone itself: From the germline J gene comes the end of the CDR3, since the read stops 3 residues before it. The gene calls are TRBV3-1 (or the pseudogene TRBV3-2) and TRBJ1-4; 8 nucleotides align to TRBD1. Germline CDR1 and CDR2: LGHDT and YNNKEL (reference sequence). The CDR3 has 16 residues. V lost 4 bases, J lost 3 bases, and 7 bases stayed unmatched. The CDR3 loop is CASSPKNRGSNEKLFF. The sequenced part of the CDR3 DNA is TGTGCCAGCAGCCCTAAAAACAGGGGGTCTAATGAAAAA.

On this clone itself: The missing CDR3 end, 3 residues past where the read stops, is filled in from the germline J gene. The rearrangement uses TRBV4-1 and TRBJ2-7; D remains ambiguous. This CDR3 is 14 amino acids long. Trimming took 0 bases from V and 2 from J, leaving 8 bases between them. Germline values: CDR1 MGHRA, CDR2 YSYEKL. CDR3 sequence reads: CASSQDVPPYEQYF. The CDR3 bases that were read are TGCGCCAGCAGCCAAGATGTTCCTCCCTACGAG.

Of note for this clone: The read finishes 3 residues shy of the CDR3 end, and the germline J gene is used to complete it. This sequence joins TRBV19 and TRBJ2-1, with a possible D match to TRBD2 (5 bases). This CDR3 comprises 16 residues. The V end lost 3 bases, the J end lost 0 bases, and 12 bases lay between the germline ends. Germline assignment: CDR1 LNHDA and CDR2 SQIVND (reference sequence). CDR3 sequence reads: CASSIRGWGSYNEQFF. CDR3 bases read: TGTGCCAGTAGTATTCGGGGTTGGGGCTCCTACAATGAG.

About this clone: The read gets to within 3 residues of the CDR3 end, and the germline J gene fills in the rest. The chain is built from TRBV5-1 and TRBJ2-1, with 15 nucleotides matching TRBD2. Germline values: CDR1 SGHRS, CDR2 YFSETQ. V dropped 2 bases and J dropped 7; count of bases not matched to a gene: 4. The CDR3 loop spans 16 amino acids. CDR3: CASSLGLAGGPNEQFF. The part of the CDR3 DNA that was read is TGCGCCAGCAGCTTAGGACTAGCGGGAGGGCCGAATGAG.

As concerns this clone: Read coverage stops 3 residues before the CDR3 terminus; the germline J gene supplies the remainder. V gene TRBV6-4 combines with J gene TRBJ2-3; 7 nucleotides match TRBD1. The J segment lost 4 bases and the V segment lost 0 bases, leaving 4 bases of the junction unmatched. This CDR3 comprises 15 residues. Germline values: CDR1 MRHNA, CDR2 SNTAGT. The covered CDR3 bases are TGTGCCAGCAGTGACTCGCAGACAGGGTCAGATACG. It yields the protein CASSDSQTGSDT. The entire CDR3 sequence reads CASSDSQTGSDTQYF.

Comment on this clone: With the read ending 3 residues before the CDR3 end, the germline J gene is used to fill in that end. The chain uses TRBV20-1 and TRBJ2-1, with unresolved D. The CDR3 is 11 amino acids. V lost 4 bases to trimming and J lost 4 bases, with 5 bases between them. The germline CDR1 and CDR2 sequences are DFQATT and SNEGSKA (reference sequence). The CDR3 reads CSAIGYNEQFF. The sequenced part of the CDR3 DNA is TGCAGTGCTATCGGGTACAATGAG.